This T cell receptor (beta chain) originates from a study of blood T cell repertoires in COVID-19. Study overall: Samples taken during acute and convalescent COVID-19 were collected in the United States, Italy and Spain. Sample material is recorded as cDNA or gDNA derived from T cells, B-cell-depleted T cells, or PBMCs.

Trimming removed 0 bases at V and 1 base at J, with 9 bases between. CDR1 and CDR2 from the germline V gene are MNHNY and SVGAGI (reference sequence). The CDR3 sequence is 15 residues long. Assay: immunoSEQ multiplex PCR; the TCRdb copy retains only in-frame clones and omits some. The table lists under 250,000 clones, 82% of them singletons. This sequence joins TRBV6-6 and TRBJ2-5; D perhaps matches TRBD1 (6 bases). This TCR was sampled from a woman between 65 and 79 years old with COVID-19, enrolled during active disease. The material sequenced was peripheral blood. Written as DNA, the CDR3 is TGTGCCAGCAGTTACTCGGACAGAACCCAAGAGACCCAGTACTTC. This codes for CASSYSDRTQETQYF.